Detailed here is one T cell receptor (beta chain). Its target is not known. One junction end does not reproduce the germline sequence, and a read error may be involved. A constant-region primer primed TCR beta cDNA synthesis from 400 to 550 ng of total RNA. Generation of the TCR beta libraries relied on three nested multiplex PCR rounds using slightly modified ARM-PCR. Two initial PCR rounds of around 9 cycles each paired TRBV1-TRBV30 forward primers with a C-beta reverse primer. TCRdb redid the calling of the multiplex PCR reads with MiXCR, one entry per CDR3 protein. This sample has 95,000 to 100,000 distinct CDR3 sequences, with about 63% found just once. The CDR3 spans 13 residues. CDR1 is SGHAT and CDR2 is FQNNGV in the germline V gene. Unsorted bulk tissue (roughly 20-31 mg) underwent RNA and DNA co-extraction. Resecting the tumor surgically was how the patients' primary liver carcinoma was treated. The proportion of viable tumor cells exceeded 75% in every tumor sample.

This sample is drawn from a study of tumor-infiltrating lymphocytes in primary liver carcinoma. As for the study in general: Patients comprised men and women whose ages fell between 30 and 69 years.

Study-wide results and caveats: Tumors carried a top-250-clone fraction significantly exceeding that of blood (p = 0.039).

Sequencing was carried out using liver tumor tissue from sampling region 2. The subset was: tumor region T2, inferior pole. V gene TRBV11-2 combines with J gene TRBJ2-7, with unresolved D. This TCR was recovered from a woman between 55 and 75 years old with primary liver carcinoma and hepatitis B virus infection. The CDR3 nucleotides read TGTGCCGGCAGCTTTCCAAGAGCCTACGAGCAGTACTTC. Its translation is CAGSFPRAYEQYF.